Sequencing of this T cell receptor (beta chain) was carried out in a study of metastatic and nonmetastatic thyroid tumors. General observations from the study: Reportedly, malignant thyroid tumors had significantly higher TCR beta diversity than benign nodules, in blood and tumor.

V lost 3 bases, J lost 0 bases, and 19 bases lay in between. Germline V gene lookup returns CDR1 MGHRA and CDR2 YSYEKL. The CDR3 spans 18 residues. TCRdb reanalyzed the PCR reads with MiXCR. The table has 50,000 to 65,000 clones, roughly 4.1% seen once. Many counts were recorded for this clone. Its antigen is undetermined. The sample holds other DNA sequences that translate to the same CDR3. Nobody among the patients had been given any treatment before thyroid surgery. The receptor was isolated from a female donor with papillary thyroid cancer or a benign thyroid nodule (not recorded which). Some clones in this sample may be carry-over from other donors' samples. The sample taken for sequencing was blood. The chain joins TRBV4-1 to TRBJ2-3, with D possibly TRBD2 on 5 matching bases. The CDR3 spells CASSHSRPLRVSTDTQYF. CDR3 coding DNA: TGCGCCAGCAGCCATTCTCGGCCGTTGCGGGTTAGCACAGATACGCAGTATTTT.